The present T cell receptor beta chain was sequenced within a study of blood T cell repertoires in COVID-19. Overall study context: Acute and convalescent COVID-19 samples came from the United States, Italy and Spain. The analysed material was cDNA or gDNA that came from T cells, B-cell-depleted T cells, or PBMCs.

Germline CDR1 MGHDK, CDR2 SYGVNS. Trimming took 7 bases from V and 2 from J; bases not matched to a gene: 9. This CDR3 spans 16 amino acids. Methods used by the authors: Reference gene primer amplification yielded estimated nucleated cell counts. The assay was immunoSEQ multiplex PCR, and TCRdb's table has in-frame clones only and misses some. V and J calls and clone size are copied from that table; D and trimming were computed from the DNA. This table has a few hundred thousand clones, roughly 85% appearing once. The genes are TRBV25-1 and TRBJ1-3; 9 positions match TRBD1. Sequenced sample: peripheral blood. The source of this sequence is a human donor in a cohort sampled during active COVID-19. As DNA, the CDR3 is TGTGCCAGCACTACCGGACAGGGGACGGCTGGAAACACCATATATTTT. Translated: CASTTGQGTAGNTIYF.